This section outlines one TCR beta chain sequence together with its context. The data are from a study of cytomegalovirus exposure and HLA in healthy donors. V lost 3 bases, J lost 3 bases, and 3 bases stayed unmatched. CDR3 length equals 15 residues. CDR1 is SNHLY and CDR2 is FYNNEI in the germline V gene. Primers included in the PCR were 60 Vbeta and 13 Jbeta primers. Repertoires were generated with immunoSEQ multiplex PCR, while TCRdb's copy carries only in-frame clones and drops some. The data contain 110,000 to 150,000 clones, approximately 82% of them singletons. The sequenced sample was PBMCs. The TCR originated in an older woman in good health and CMV-seropositive. The chain couples TRBV2 to TRBJ2-7; 12 bases are a match to TRBD2. This CDR3 reads CASSETSGRVYEQYF. DNA of the CDR3: TGTGCCAGCAGTGAGACTAGCGGGAGAGTCTACGAGCAGTACTTC.